The 17 T cell receptor beta chains given below trace back to one sample, sequenced in a study of shared clonotypes between healthy human individuals. CD45RO-negative cells were positively selected for CCR7, leaving out terminally differentiated effector memory CD45RA+ cells. Measured with immunoSEQ multiplex PCR; TCRdb has only the in-frame clones, and not every one. The table has about 2.2 million clones, about 93% seen once; the top ten hold 1.5% to 2%. Sequencing used naive CD8+ T cells from PBMCs. The receptor source for this set is a man aged 18 to 35 in good health. Some clones in this sample may be carry-over from other donors' samples.

The chain carries TRBV5-1 and TRBJ2-7; 11 bases line up with TRBD1. J lost 6 bases, V lost 3 bases, and 5 bases had no gene match. Per germline, CDR1 SGHRS and CDR2 YFSETQ. This CDR3 is 14 amino acids long. For the CDR3, the DNA is TGCGCCAGCAGCTATGGGACAGGGGGAGGCGAGCAGTACTTC. This encodes CASSYGTGGGEQYF.

V and J are TRBV4-3 and TRBJ2-7; 9 nucleotides line up with TRBD2. With 0 bases clipped from V and 0 bases from J, the junction kept 6 bases outside the gene matches. The CDR3 loop spans 17 amino acids. Germline V gives CDR1 LGHNA, CDR2 YSLEER. CDR3 nucleotides: TGCGCCAGCAGCCAAGATCCCCGACTAGCGGCCTCCTACGAGCAGTACTTC. Translation gives CASSQDPRLAASYEQYF.

The V gene is TRBV4-1, the J gene TRBJ2-2; 7 nucleotides agree with TRBD1. Germline lookup yields CDR1 MGHRA and CDR2 YSYEKL. This CDR3 spans 16 amino acids. The junction had 9 bases not matched to a gene; V was cut back by 3 bases and J by 5 bases. CDR3 bases: TGCGCCAGCAGCCATAACCGGGACAGTCCTACCGGGGAGCTGTTTTTT. This translates into CASSHNRDSPTGELFF.

This sequence joins TRBV4-3 and TRBJ2-7; 9 bases map to TRBD1. CDR3 length: 16 amino acids. Germline loops: CDR1 LGHNA, CDR2 YSLEER. The trim removed 0 bases at V and 6 bases at J, leaving 9 bases unmatched. The CDR3 spells CASSQDQWTGASEQYF. DNA of the CDR3: TGCGCCAGCAGCCAAGATCAGTGGACAGGGGCGAGCGAGCAGTACTTC.

CDR3 protein: CASSRDRPLYEQYF. The CDR3 region has the DNA TGTGCCAGCAGTCGTGACAGGCCCCTCTACGAGCAGTACTTC. The rearrangement joins TRBV28 to TRBJ2-7; D might be TRBD1 (6 bases). In germline, CDR1 is MDHEN, CDR2 SYDVKM. The CDR3 totals 14 residues. V lost 5 bases and J lost 3, with 14 bases in between.

The CDR3 is CASSKGGSYEQYF. Written as DNA, the CDR3 is TGCGCCAGCAGTAAGGGTGGGTCCTACGAGCAGTACTTC. The chain combines TRBV5-1 with TRBJ2-7; unclear D gene. Per the germline V gene, CDR1 is SGHRS and CDR2 is YFSETQ. With 5 bases removed from V and 1 base from J, the gap between germline ends came to 10 bases. The CDR3 extends over 13 amino acids.

The V gene is TRBV7-9, the J gene TRBJ2-7, with 11 bases aligning to TRBD2. The J segment lost 5 bases and the V segment lost 5 bases, leaving 8 bases of the junction unmatched. Looked up from germline, CDR1 is SEHNR and CDR2 is FQNEAQ (reference sequence). The CDR3 covers 15 residues. The CDR3 region has the DNA TGTGCCAGCAGCCATCGACTAGCGGGAAGACACGAGCAGTACTTC. Its protein is CASSHRLAGRHEQYF.

The CDR3 region is CASSTFANTGELFF. The DNA of the CDR3 is TGTGCCAGTTCTACCTTCGCGAACACCGGGGAGCTGTTTTTT. The chain couples TRBV19 to TRBJ2-2; no clear D. V was pared by 8 bases and J by 0 bases, with 10 bases between. CDR3 length: 14 residues. The germline gives CDR1 LNHDA, CDR2 SQIVND (reference sequence).

The chain uses TRBV19 and TRBJ2-1, with 9 bases fitting TRBD2. The length of the CDR3 is 14 residues. Germline trimming cut 7 bases from V and 3 bases from J; bases unmatched to any gene: 4. Germline V gene sequence: CDR1 LNHDA, CDR2 SQIVND (reference sequence). The chain's CDR3 is CASKLAGIYNEQFF. CDR3 nucleotides: TGTGCCAGTAAACTAGCGGGTATCTACAATGAGCAGTTCTTC.

On this clone itself: The sample holds other DNA sequences that translate to the same CDR3. The chain joins TRBV28 to TRBJ2-7, with D possibly TRBD2 on 5 matching bases. This CDR3 has 14 amino acids. Germline V gene lookup returns CDR1 MDHEN and CDR2 SYDVKM. V was pared by 2 bases and J by 2 bases, with 10 bases between. The DNA for the CDR3 is TGTGCCAGCAGTTTAAGAGGGCCTGCCTACGAGCAGTACTTC. Translation: CASSLRGPAYEQYF.

The chain has TRBV11-2 and TRBJ2-7; D is perhaps TRBD2 (6 bases). The germline gives CDR1 SGHAT, CDR2 FQNNGV. Deletions cut 5 bases from V and 5 bases from J, with 19 bases between. The CDR3 is made up of 15 amino acids. The CDR3 DNA is TGTGCCAGCAGCCGCGACCGGGACTCGGGCCACGAGCAGTACTTC. Translated, it gives CASSRDRDSGHEQYF.

J is TRBJ2-2 and V is TRBV30; weak D call: TRBD1 (6 bases). The CDR3 sequence is 16 residues long. Germline-derived CDR1 and CDR2 are GTSNPN and SVGIG (reference sequence). V was trimmed by 3 bases and J by 5 bases, leaving 19 bases between them. DNA for the CDR3: TGTGCCTGGAGCCACCAGATCAGGGGCTTTACCGGGGAGCTGTTTTTT. It encodes CAWSHQIRGFTGELFF.

This clone has more than one count but fewer than ten. This chain joins TRBV28 and TRBJ1-1; no definite D call. Germline loops: CDR1 MDHEN, CDR2 SYDVKM. The CDR3 covers 11 residues. Trimming left V 9 bases short and J 0 bases short, with 5 bases between. CDR3 DNA: TGTGCCAGTCAAGTGAACACTGAAGCTTTCTTT. Translated: CASQVNTEAFF.

Only a few counts were recorded for this clone. The CDR3 DNA sequence: TGCGCCAGCAGTCTAGCGGGGACGACCGGGGAGCTGTTTTTT. Protein product: CASSLAGTTGELFF. V gene TRBV4-1 combines with J gene TRBJ2-2, with 9 nucleotides matching TRBD2. The V segment lost 6 bases and the J segment 5 bases; nucleotides outside the gene matches: 4. Germline loops: CDR1 MGHRA, CDR2 YSYEKL. This CDR3 has 14 amino acids.

The gene calls are TRBV15 and TRBJ2-5, with 7 bases aligning to TRBD2. Per the germline V gene, CDR1 is LNHNV and CDR2 is YYDKDF (reference sequence). Unmatched junction bases numbered 11, after V lost 6 bases and J lost 7 bases. The CDR3 is 14 amino acids. This chain's CDR3 is CATRAGEGSGTQYF. The CDR3 coding sequence is TGTGCCACCAGGGCTGGGGAGGGATCGGGGACCCAGTACTTC.

The CDR3 nucleotides read TGTGCCAGCAGCTTAGGACAGTATGGCTACACCTTC. Translated: CASSLGQYGYTF. V is TRBV13 and J is TRBJ1-2; no clear D. Trimming pared 0 bases from V and 5 bases from J, leaving 4 bases between. Germline values: CDR1 PRHDT, CDR2 FYEKMQ (reference sequence). This CDR3 comprises 12 residues.

This rearrangement joins TRBV6-4 to TRBJ2-6; D not certain. Per germline, CDR1 MRHNA and CDR2 SNTAGT. This CDR3 is 16 amino acids long. Between the trimmed V and J ends, which lost 2 bases and 4 bases, there was a span of 12 bases. The CDR3 bases are TGTGCCAGCAGTGACGGTGTGGGGTCCGGGGCCAACGTCCTGACTTTC. Its protein product is CASSDGVGSGANVLTF.